This is a list of T cell receptor beta chains from one sample in a study of blood T cell repertoires in COVID-19. The assay was immunoSEQ multiplex PCR, and TCRdb's table has in-frame clones only and misses some. The sample lists over 200,000 clones; 88% were seen once. Input material: peripheral blood. The receptors shown here come from a woman in her twenties or thirties with acute or convalescent COVID-19. The CDR3 runs from the conserved cysteine through the conserved F or W. Fields, in order: clone size, D gene, J gene, V gene, CDR3 DNA, CDR3 protein. D genes are given only for firm matches. Clone size is given for some rows only: seen once, a few or many times, or a class if the clone is expanded.

>NA|TRBD2|TRBJ2-1|TRBV5-6
TGTGCCAGCAGCGGGGGACTAGCGGGAGGGCCCTCCAATGAGCAGTTCTTC
CASSGGLAGGPSNEQFF
>few|TRBD1|TRBJ2-1|TRBV27
TGTGCCAGCAGTTTCGGGGACAGCCGGGTTGAGCAGTTCTTC
CASSFGDSRVEQFF
>NA|NA|TRBJ1-1|TRBV5-1
TGCGCCAGCCACGGGGGGGCTGGGAGTACTGAAGCTTTCTTT
CASHGGAGSTEAFF
>NA|NA|TRBJ1-1|TRBV7-2
TGTGCCAGCAGCGCAGCTTCAGGGAACACTGAAGCTTTCTTT
CASSAASGNTEAFF
>NA|TRBD1|TRBJ2-5|TRBV11-2
TGTGCCAGCAGCTTGGGACAGGGTGGTCCCGAGACCCAGTACTTC
CASSLGQGGPETQYF
>NA|NA|TRBJ2-7|TRBV7-9
TGTGCCAGCAGCCACGAGGTTGGCGAGCAGTACTTC
CASSHEVGEQYF
>NA|TRBD2|TRBJ2-1|TRBV6-6
TGTGCCAGCAGTTATTACGGGAGGGTTGTTAATGAGCAGTTCTTC
CASSYYGRVVNEQFF
>NA|NA|TRBJ2-2|TRBV19
TGTGCCAGTACTCGGGATCCGAGCACCGGGGAGCTGTTTTTT
CASTRDPSTGELFF
>NA|NA|TRBJ1-5|TRBV28
TGTGCCAGCAGTCCGCCGAGTCGGAGTCAGCCCCAGCATTTT
CASSPPSRSQPQHF
>NA|NA|TRBJ2-4|TRBV6-2/TRBV6-3
TGTGCCAGCAGTAGAAGTACCGACAGAGCGACACTAGCCAAAAACATTCAGTACTTC
CASSRSTDRATLAKNIQYF
>NA|NA|TRBJ1-4|TRBV30
TGTGCCTGGAGCTCAACGGGGATTAAACTGTTTTTT
CAWSSTGIKLFF
>NA|NA|TRBJ2-7|TRBV10-3
TGTGCCATCAGCGGGAGCTCCTACGAGCAGTACTTC
CAISGSSYEQYF
>NA|NA|TRBJ1-1|TRBV10-3
TGTGCCACCTTACAGGACACTGAAGCTTTCTTT
CATLQDTEAFF
>NA|NA|TRBJ2-2|TRBV3-1/TRBV3-2
TGTGCCAGCAGCCAAGGGGTCTACAGGAACGACACCGGGGAGCTGTTTTTT
CASSQGVYRNDTGELFF
>NA|NA|TRBJ2-7|TRBV5-1
TGCGCCAGCAGCCCGGTCGTAAGGGGGATGAGGGAGCAGTACTTC
CASSPVVRGMREQYF
>NA|TRBD1|TRBJ1-3|TRBV4-1
TGCGCCAGCAGCCAAGTTTTGTCCGAGGACAGGGCTGGAAACACCATATATTTT
CASSQVLSEDRAGNTIYF